Listed below are T cell receptor beta chains from one sample, sequenced in a study of STAT5B mutations in CD4+ large granular lymphocyte leukemia. Produced via immunoSEQ multiplex PCR; TCRdb's table is partial and in-frame only. The repertoire holds approximately 28,000 clones, with roughly 89% as singletons. The sample comprised CD4+ T cells from blood buffy coats. The source of these receptors is a human donor in good health. The CDR3 runs from the conserved cysteine through the conserved F or W. Fields, in order: D gene, clone size, J gene, V gene, CDR3 protein, CDR3 DNA. D genes are given only for firm matches. Not every row has a clone size; where given, it reads once, few, many or a size class.

d_gene: -; abundance: -; j_gene: TRBJ2-5; v_gene: TRBV7-9; CDR3aa: CASSLGGGVETQYF; CDR3nt: TGTGCCAGCAGCTTGGGCGGAGGAGTGGAGACCCAGTACTTC
d_gene: -; abundance: -; j_gene: TRBJ1-4; v_gene: TRBV6-6; CDR3aa: CASGGRRYEKLFF; CDR3nt: TGTGCCAGCGGTGGGAGGAGGTATGAAAAACTGTTTTTT
d_gene: TRBD1; abundance: few; j_gene: TRBJ1-2; v_gene: TRBV11-2; CDR3aa: CASSSPNDRGRYYTF; CDR3nt: TGTGCCAGCAGCTCACCCAATGACAGGGGACGGTACTACACCTTC
d_gene: TRBD1; abundance: -; j_gene: TRBJ1-1; v_gene: TRBV28; CDR3aa: CASSRPQGVNTEAFF; CDR3nt: TGTGCCAGCAGCCGACCTCAGGGGGTGAACACTGAAGCTTTCTTT
d_gene: -; abundance: -; j_gene: TRBJ1-1; v_gene: TRBV27; CDR3aa: CASSLRGDNTEAFF; CDR3nt: TGTGCCAGCAGTTTAAGGGGGGATAACACTGAAGCTTTCTTT
d_gene: TRBD1; abundance: once; j_gene: TRBJ2-3; v_gene: TRBV6-5; CDR3aa: CASSYATGADTQYF; CDR3nt: TGTGCCAGCAGTTACGCGACAGGGGCAGATACGCAGTATTTT
d_gene: -; abundance: -; j_gene: TRBJ2-1; v_gene: TRBV5-1; CDR3aa: CASSLPRGSIDEQFF; CDR3nt: TGCGCCAGCAGCTTGCCAAGGGGATCCATCGATGAGCAGTTCTTC
d_gene: -; abundance: -; j_gene: TRBJ1-3; v_gene: TRBV27; CDR3aa: CASSLSGAGTGNTIYF; CDR3nt: TGTGCCAGCAGTTTATCGGGGGCAGGGACTGGAAACACCATATATTTT
d_gene: TRBD2; abundance: -; j_gene: TRBJ2-2; v_gene: TRBV6-5; CDR3aa: CASSYEGTSTGELFF; CDR3nt: TGTGCCAGCAGTTACGAGGGGACTAGCACCGGGGAGCTGTTTTTT
d_gene: -; abundance: -; j_gene: TRBJ1-1; v_gene: TRBV10-3; CDR3aa: CATFPGRSNTEAFF; CDR3nt: TGTGCCACTTTCCCGGGACGGTCGAACACTGAAGCTTTCTTT
d_gene: -; abundance: -; j_gene: TRBJ1-1; v_gene: TRBV7-7; CDR3aa: CATPGHMNTEAFF; CDR3nt: TGTGCAACCCCGGGACACATGAACACTGAAGCTTTCTTT
d_gene: -; abundance: -; j_gene: TRBJ1-2; v_gene: TRBV28; CDR3aa: CASSLLTGNYGYTF; CDR3nt: TGTGCCAGCAGTTTGCTGACGGGTAACTATGGCTACACCTTC
d_gene: -; abundance: -; j_gene: TRBJ1-4; v_gene: TRBV7-9; CDR3aa: CASSTKGEKLFF; CDR3nt: TGTGCCAGCAGCACGAAGGGTGAAAAACTGTTTTTT
d_gene: -; abundance: -; j_gene: TRBJ1-6; v_gene: TRBV5-1; CDR3aa: CASSWGGSYNSPLHF; CDR3nt: TGCGCCAGCAGCTGGGGGGGATCCTATAATTCACCCCTCCACTTT
d_gene: TRBD2; abundance: -; j_gene: TRBJ2-2; v_gene: TRBV19; CDR3aa: CASRAPRGRVGGELFF; CDR3nt: TGTGCCAGTAGGGCCCCCCGCGGGAGGGTGGGCGGGGAGCTGTTTTTT
d_gene: -; abundance: -; j_gene: TRBJ2-7; v_gene: TRBV28; CDR3aa: CASLGGLAAPPRGREQYF; CDR3nt: TGTGCCAGCCTTGGTGGTCTAGCTGCCCCCCCCAGGGGACGCGAGCAGTACTTC
d_gene: -; abundance: few; j_gene: TRBJ2-7; v_gene: TRBV18; CDR3aa: CASSPTRDEQYF; CDR3nt: TGTGCCAGCTCTCCGACTAGAGACGAGCAGTACTTC
d_gene: TRBD2; abundance: few; j_gene: TRBJ2-7; v_gene: TRBV5-1; CDR3aa: CASNGGGYYEQYF; CDR3nt: TGCGCCAGCAACGGGGGAGGGTACTACGAGCAGTACTTC
d_gene: -; abundance: -; j_gene: TRBJ1-2; v_gene: TRBV28; CDR3aa: CASKLDGYTF; CDR3nt: TGTGCCAGCAAGCTGGATGGCTACACCTTC
d_gene: -; abundance: -; j_gene: TRBJ2-3; v_gene: TRBV7-3; CDR3aa: CASSSSTDTQYF; CDR3nt: TGTGCCAGCAGCTCCTCCACAGATACGCAGTATTTT
d_gene: -; abundance: -; j_gene: TRBJ1-5; v_gene: TRBV5-5; CDR3aa: CASSLGPGRGQPQHF; CDR3nt: TGTGCCAGCAGTTTGGGGCCTGGGCGGGGTCAGCCCCAGCATTTT
d_gene: -; abundance: -; j_gene: TRBJ1-6; v_gene: TRBV7-9; CDR3aa: CASSLDPSPLHF; CDR3nt: TGTGCCAGCAGCTTAGACCCTTCACCCCTCCACTTT
d_gene: -; abundance: -; j_gene: TRBJ1-1; v_gene: TRBV19; CDR3aa: CASNQGQLNTEAFF; CDR3nt: TGTGCCAGTAACCAAGGACAGCTAAACACTGAAGCTTTCTTT
d_gene: TRBD2; abundance: -; j_gene: TRBJ2-3; v_gene: TRBV5-5; CDR3aa: CASSLAVGSSGSVNTDTQYF; CDR3nt: TGTGCCAGCAGCTTGGCTGTCGGGTCTAGCGGGAGTGTGAACACAGATACGCAGTATTTT
d_gene: -; abundance: -; j_gene: TRBJ1-1; v_gene: TRBV5-4; CDR3aa: CASSLELNTEAFF; CDR3nt: TGTGCCAGCAGCTTAGAGCTGAACACTGAAGCTTTCTTT
d_gene: -; abundance: -; j_gene: TRBJ1-5; v_gene: TRBV7-9; CDR3aa: CASSLAWDQPQHF; CDR3nt: TGTGCCAGCAGCTTAGCGTGGGATCAGCCCCAGCATTTT
d_gene: -; abundance: -; j_gene: TRBJ1-1; v_gene: TRBV10-3; CDR3aa: CAITPDGNTEAFF; CDR3nt: TGTGCCATCACCCCGGACGGGAACACTGAAGCTTTCTTT
d_gene: -; abundance: -; j_gene: TRBJ2-3; v_gene: TRBV7-9; CDR3aa: CASSLALLRVSDTQYF; CDR3nt: TGTGCCAGCAGCTTAGCGCTTCTAAGGGTTTCAGATACGCAGTATTTT
d_gene: TRBD1; abundance: -; j_gene: TRBJ2-1; v_gene: TRBV5-1; CDR3aa: CASSSPGTVYNEQFF; CDR3nt: TGCGCCAGCAGCTCACCCGGGACAGTCTACAATGAGCAGTTCTTC
d_gene: -; abundance: once; j_gene: TRBJ2-3; v_gene: TRBV27; CDR3aa: CASSPPRAPITDTQYF; CDR3nt: TGTGCCAGCAGTCCTCCCCGCGCCCCGATCACAGATACGCAGTATTTT